Following are 20 T cell receptor beta chains from one sample sequenced in a study of vaccination effects on CD4 cells after COVID-19. Antigen specificity for these receptors is unknown. Sequencing was performed with immunoSEQ multiplex PCR; in TCRdb, only in-frame clones are kept and a portion is missing. Here the sample spans just over 55,000 clones, approximately 72% being singletons. The culture ran for 9 to 11 days, and then CD4+ T cells were isolated. The vaccine given was either BNT162b2 or mRNA-1273, in two doses. The specimen comprised CD4+ T cells from PBMCs cultured without peptide, sampled after COVID-19 vaccination. The receptors were sampled from a human donor who received a COVID-19 vaccine.

The chain carries TRBV28 and TRBJ1-5; the D gene is possibly TRBD1 (5 bases). Trimming removed 4 bases at V and 1 base at J, with 14 bases between. CDR1 and CDR2 from the germline V gene are MDHEN and SYDVKM. The CDR3 totals 16 residues. DNA for the CDR3: TGTGCCAGCAGTTCTATGCTGGGGGGGAGCAATCAGCCCCAGCATTTT. This translates into CASSSMLGGSNQPQHF.

This clone was picked up one time. The chain couples TRBV7-5 to TRBJ2-4. TRBV7-5 is tagged as a pseudogene. CDR3 length equals 13 residues. The CDR3 DNA reads TGTGCCAGAAGCGCAGATTGGGCGGACATTCAGTACTTC. Translation gives CARSADWADIQYF.

This chain connects TRBV10-3 to TRBJ1-1; perhaps TRBD1 as D (5 bases). CDR1 and CDR2 (germline): ENHRY, SYGVKD. V dropped 2 bases and J dropped 0 bases, with 7 bases sitting between them. This CDR3 spans 14 amino acids. CDR3 residues: CAISEKGLNTEAFF. Written as DNA, the CDR3 is TGTGCCATCAGTGAGAAGGGGTTGAACACTGAAGCTTTCTTT.

The chain employs TRBV25-1 and TRBJ1-1; D remains ambiguous. The CDR3 loop spans 14 amino acids. The germline gives CDR1 MGHDK, CDR2 SYGVNS. V lost 8 bases and J 1 base, leaving 14 bases between the germline ends. CDR3 DNA sequence: TGTGCCAGCGAATCAGGCATAGGGAACACTGAAGCTTTCTTT. This codes for CASESGIGNTEAFF.

The genes are TRBV4-2 and TRBJ1-4; D is undetermined. CDR3 length: 14 amino acids. Germline assignment: CDR1 LGHNA and CDR2 YNFKEQ. The germline V and J ends were trimmed by 1 base and 5 bases, with 8 bases remaining between them. CDR3: CASSQGQKNEKLFF. In nucleotides, the CDR3 is TGTGCCAGCAGCCAAGGACAAAAAAATGAAAAACTGTTTTTT.

The CDR3: CASSPGYEQYF. The CDR3 DNA follows: TGTGCCAGCTCACCGGGGTACGAGCAGTACTTC. The rearrangement links TRBV7-9 to TRBJ2-7; possibly TRBD2 for D (5 bases). CDR1 and CDR2 from the germline V gene are SEHNR and FQNEAQ (reference sequence). This CDR3 has 11 amino acids. Trimming cost V 8 bases and J 4 bases, with 9 bases left between them.

V is TRBV6-5 and J is TRBJ2-1; possibly TRBD1 for D (5 bases). V lost 5 bases to trimming and J lost 9 bases, with 14 bases between them. This CDR3 is built from 13 residues. Germline CDR1 MNHEY, CDR2 SVGAGI. The CDR3 DNA reads as TGTGCCAGCAGTCCTACTTTAAGGGGTGAGCAGTTCTTC. It yields the protein CASSPTLRGEQFF.

This rearrangement joins TRBV6-4 to TRBJ2-7; 11 bases are a match to TRBD2. CDR3 length equals 17 residues. The germline V gene encodes CDR1 MRHNA and CDR2 SNTAGT. The trim removed 2 bases at V and 7 bases at J, leaving 13 bases unmatched. CDR3 nucleotide sequence: TGTGCCAGCAGTGACCCCTCCTTAGCGGGAGGGCCTGTAGAGCAGTACTTC. This codes for CASSDPSLAGGPVEQYF.

Written as DNA, the CDR3 is TGTGCCAGCAGCTTGCGGACTAGCGGGAGGGCCGTAAACAATGAGCAGTTCTTC. Translation: CASSLRTSGRAVNNEQFF. The chain is built from TRBV5-5 and TRBJ2-1, with 15 nucleotides matching TRBD2. The germline gives CDR1 SGHKS, CDR2 YYEKEE (reference sequence). The CDR3 runs to 18 residues. V gave up 1 base and J gave up 5 bases; unmatched junction bases: 7.

The V gene is TRBV4-1, the J gene TRBJ1-1; 7 bases align to TRBD1. The CDR3 extends over 15 amino acids. Losses at the gene ends were 7 bases for V and 0 bases for J; bases not matched to a gene: 8. Germline V gene lookup returns CDR1 MGHRA and CDR2 YSYEKL. The CDR3 DNA is TGCGCCAGCACCCCAACAGGGGTTATGAACACTGAAGCTTTCTTT. It is translated as CASTPTGVMNTEAFF.

V is TRBV4-3 and J is TRBJ1-1, with D uncertain. V was shortened by 0 bases and J by 6 bases, with 14 bases between the two germline ends. The CDR3 totals 15 residues. Germline V CDR1 and CDR2: LGHNA, YSLEER. The CDR3 DNA sequence: TGCGCCAGCAGCCAAGAACCGTCGAGGGATGCTGAAGCTTTCTTT. This sequence encodes CASSQEPSRDAEAFF.

V and J are TRBV7-9 and TRBJ1-4; D perhaps matches TRBD1 (5 bases). The CDR3 runs to 14 residues. Germline V CDR1 and CDR2: SEHNR, FQNEAQ (reference sequence). V gave up 4 bases and J gave up 8 bases, with 14 bases separating them. CDR3 coding DNA: TGTGCCAGCAGCTCTAGCCAGGGAGAAGAAAAACTGTTTTTT. Translated: CASSSSQGEEKLFF.

This clone was seen once. This sequence may be a read error, since a much larger clone differs from it by one base. The V and J genes are TRBV5-6 and TRBJ1-3; the match to TRBD1 covers 7 bases. Germline V gene lookup returns CDR1 SGHDT and CDR2 YYEEEE. V lost 4 bases, J lost 0 bases, and 1 base stayed unmatched. This CDR3 spans 14 amino acids. The CDR3 DNA reads TGTGCCAGCAGCCGGGACAGCTCTGGAAACACCATATATTTT. Translating gives CASSRDSSGNTIYF.

CDR3 in amino acids: CASRLSGPSYNEQFF. CDR3 DNA sequence: TGTGCCAGCAGGCTAAGCGGGCCCTCCTACAATGAGCAGTTCTTC. V and J are TRBV28 and TRBJ2-1, with TRBD2 as a possible D gene (6 bases). V lost 6 bases and J 0 bases, leaving 12 bases between the germline ends. CDR3 length: 15 amino acids. In germline, CDR1 is MDHEN, CDR2 SYDVKM.

The gene calls are TRBV21-1 and TRBJ2-5. TRBV21-1 has pseudogene status. The CDR3 has 17 residues. This CDR3 is CASSKATKGTERETQYF. The DNA of the CDR3 is TGTGCCAGCAGCAAAGCGACGAAGGGGACCGAGAGGGAGACCCAGTACTTC.

The chain recombines TRBV28 with TRBJ2-1; 7 bases match TRBD2. The CDR3 has 12 amino acids. CDR1 is MDHEN and CDR2 is SYDVKM in the germline V gene. The V and J ends lost 6 bases and 10 bases, in that order; junction bases with no gene match: 6. The CDR3 spells CASRYQRGEQFF. The DNA for the CDR3 is TGTGCCAGCAGGTACCAGCGGGGAGAGCAGTTCTTC.

The count of this clone is one. The chain links TRBV7-3 to TRBJ2-4, with D perhaps matching TRBD1 or TRBD2 (5 bases each). The CDR3 is made up of 14 amino acids. CDR1 and CDR2 (germline): SGHTA, FQGTGA. The V and J ends lost 4 bases and 7 bases respectively, with 14 bases between them. CDR3 nucleotides: TGTGCCAGCAGCTCCCCGGGACGCCCGAACATTCAGTACTTC. Protein product: CASSSPGRPNIQYF.

The genes are TRBV24-1 and TRBJ2-1; 14 positions match TRBD2. The CDR3 is 17 residues long. V shed 7 bases and J 5 bases; nucleotides not matched to a gene: 9. The germline V gene encodes CDR1 KGHDR and CDR2 SFDVKD. CDR3 DNA: TGTGCCACCAGGGGGACTAGCGGGAGAGGAGGGAACAATGAGCAGTTCTTC. Translated: CATRGTSGRGGNNEQFF.

The J gene is TRBJ1-3, the V gene TRBV3-1 (or the pseudogene TRBV3-2); D is unclear. The V and J ends lost 4 bases and 2 bases respectively, with 9 bases between them. This CDR3 is 14 amino acids long. The germline V gene has CDR1 LGHDT and CDR2 YNNKEL (reference sequence). For the CDR3, the DNA is TGTGCCAGCAGCCCCGACACAGCTGGAAACACCATATATTTT. As protein: CASSPDTAGNTIYF.

The V gene is TRBV11-2, the J gene TRBJ2-1, with 7 nucleotides matching TRBD1. In germline, CDR1 is SGHAT, CDR2 FQNNGV. The V segment lost 1 base and the J segment 6 bases; nucleotides outside the gene matches: 6. The CDR3 is made up of 15 amino acids. The CDR3 DNA reads as TGTGCCAGCAGCTTAGGCTCGGGACAGACCAATGAGCAGTTCTTC. It translates to CASSLGSGQTNEQFF.